The clone carrying this T cell receptor beta chain was recorded only once. This sample was taken from a study of blood T cell repertoires in COVID-19. About the research overall: COVID-19 samples, acute and convalescent, were from the United States, Italy and Spain. Sources were T cells, B-cell-depleted T cells, or PBMCs; the material itself was cDNA or gDNA.

TCRdb keeps only in-frame clones here, not all; method: immunoSEQ multiplex PCR. This sample has a few hundred thousand clones, with around 92% found just once. Trimming took 4 bases from V and 5 from J; bases not matched to a gene: 13. Per the germline V gene, CDR1 is MDHEN and CDR2 is SYDVKM. The CDR3 covers 17 residues. Input material: peripheral blood. This receptor was identified in a man aged 35-49 years with acute or convalescent COVID-19. V and J are TRBV28 and TRBJ2-5, with TRBD2 matching 10 bases. The CDR3 coding sequence is TGTGCCAGCAGTTCCAAGCGGGAGGGCCGTGTATTGGAGACCCAGTACTTC. This encodes CASSSKREGRVLETQYF.